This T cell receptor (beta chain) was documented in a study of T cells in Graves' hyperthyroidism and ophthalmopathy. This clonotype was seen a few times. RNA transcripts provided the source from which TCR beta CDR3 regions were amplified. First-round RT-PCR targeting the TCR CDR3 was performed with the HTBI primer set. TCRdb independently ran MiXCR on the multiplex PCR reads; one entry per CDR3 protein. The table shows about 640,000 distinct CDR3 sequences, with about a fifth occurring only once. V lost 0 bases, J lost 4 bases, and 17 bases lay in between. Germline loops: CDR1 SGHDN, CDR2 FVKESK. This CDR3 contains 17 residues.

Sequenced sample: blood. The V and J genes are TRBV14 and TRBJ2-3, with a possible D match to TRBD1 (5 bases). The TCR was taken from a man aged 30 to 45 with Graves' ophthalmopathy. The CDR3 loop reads CASSQDRRTREPDTQYF. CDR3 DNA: TGTGCCAGCAGCCAAGATCGGCGGACCAGGGAACCAGATACGCAGTATTTT.